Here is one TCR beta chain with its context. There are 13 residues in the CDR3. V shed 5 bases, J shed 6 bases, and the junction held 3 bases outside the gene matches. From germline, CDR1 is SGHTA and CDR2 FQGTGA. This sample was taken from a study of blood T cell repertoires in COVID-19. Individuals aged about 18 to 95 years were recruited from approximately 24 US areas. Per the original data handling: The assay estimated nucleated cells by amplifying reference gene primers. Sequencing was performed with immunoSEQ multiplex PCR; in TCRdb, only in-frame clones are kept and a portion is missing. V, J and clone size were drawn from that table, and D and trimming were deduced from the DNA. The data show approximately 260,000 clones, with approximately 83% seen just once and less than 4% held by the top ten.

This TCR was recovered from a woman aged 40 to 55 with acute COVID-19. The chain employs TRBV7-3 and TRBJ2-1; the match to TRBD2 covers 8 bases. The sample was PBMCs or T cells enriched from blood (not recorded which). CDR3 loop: CASSRGTSNEQFF. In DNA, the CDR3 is TGTGCCAGCAGCCGAGGGACTAGCAATGAGCAGTTCTTC.